These T cell receptor beta chains were read from a single sample in a study of blood T cells in healthy people across ages. TCRdb reanalysed the 5' RACE reads using MiXCR and keeps one entry per CDR3 protein. The repertoire consists of approximately 1.5 million distinct CDR3 sequences, with about 31% occurring once and the leading ten covering approximately 10%. Sequenced material: blood. The receptors were sampled from a woman younger than 45 in good health. The CDR3 runs from the conserved cysteine through the conserved F or W. Fields, in order: V gene, J gene, D gene, clone size, CDR3 protein, CDR3 DNA. A D gene is named only where the DNA matches it firmly. Clone size is shown for a subset of rows, as once, few, many or a class of expanded clone.

TRBV7-3,TRBJ2-7,NA,NA,CASSLESPEEQYF,TGTGCCAGCAGTCTGGAGTCCCCGGAGGAGCAGTACTTC
TRBV12-3/TRBV12-4,TRBJ1-6,NA,NA,CASSSPRSPLHF,TGTGCCAGCAGCTCGCCCCGGTCACCCCTCCACTTT
TRBV20-1,TRBJ2-7,NA,few,CSASPRNPYEQYF,TGCAGTGCTAGTCCTCGAAACCCCTACGAGCAGTACTTC
TRBV19,TRBJ2-7,NA,few,CASTPTGGQSYEQYF,TGTGCCAGTACTCCAACGGGGGGACAGTCCTACGAGCAGTACTTC
TRBV7-9,TRBJ2-1,TRBD1,NA,CASSEDRGGNEQFF,TGTGCCAGCAGCGAGGACAGGGGTGGGAATGAGCAGTTCTTC
TRBV20-1,TRBJ2-1,TRBD2,few,CSAGLLAAISSYNEQFF,TGCAGTGCTGGTTTACTAGCGGCGATTAGCTCCTACAATGAGCAGTTCTTC
TRBV7-8,TRBJ2-5,TRBD1,NA,CVSSYRGTEETQYF,TGTGTCAGCAGCTATAGAGGGACAGAAGAGACCCAGTACTTC
TRBV6-5,TRBJ1-5,NA,NA,CASSYSRGSNQPQHF,TGTGCCAGCAGTTACTCTAGGGGTAGCAATCAGCCCCAGCATTTT
TRBV9,TRBJ1-6,NA,once,CASSGDPGQGSPLHF,TGTGCCAGCAGCGGAGATCCGGGGCAGGGTTCACCCCTCCACTTT
TRBV5-6,TRBJ2-1,NA,few,CASSSKEGYSYNEQFF,TGTGCCAGCAGCTCAAAAGAGGGGTATTCCTACAATGAGCAGTTCTTC
TRBV6-1,TRBJ2-3,NA,NA,CASSETGIRGDTQYF,TGTGCCAGCAGTGAAACAGGTATTAGAGGAGATACGCAGTATTTT
TRBV5-1,TRBJ2-7,NA,NA,CASSLDYGQRSSYERYF,TGCGCCAGCAGCTTGGATTATGGACAGCGGAGCTCCTACGAGCGGTACTTC
TRBV29-1,TRBJ2-7,NA,NA,CSVVSDTSSYEQYF,TGCAGCGTTGTGAGTGACACCAGCTCCTACGAGCAGTACTTC
TRBV9,TRBJ2-3,NA,NA,CASSVYGRSGTDTQYF,TGTGCCAGCAGCGTATACGGCCGGAGCGGAACAGATACGCAGTATTTT
TRBV6-5,TRBJ2-3,NA,few,CASRAAFPTDTQYF,TGTGCCAGCAGGGCAGCCTTTCCCACAGATACGCAGTATTTT
TRBV20-1,TRBJ2-7,TRBD2,NA,CSARDAGGSSYNEQYF,TGCAGTGCTAGAGATGCAGGCGGGAGTTCCTACAATGAGCAGTACTTC
TRBV3-1,TRBJ2-1,TRBD1,few,CASSQDSGQGSNEQFF,TGTGCCAGCAGTCAAGATTCGGGACAGGGTAGTAATGAGCAGTTCTTC
TRBV9,TRBJ2-5,NA,few,CASSVGVLQETQYF,TGTGCCAGCAGCGTAGGAGTGCTCCAAGAGACCCAGTACTTC
TRBV3-1,TRBJ1-1,NA,NA,CASSLSPHIGLGDTEAFF,TGTGCCAGCAGCCTATCACCGCATATTGGGCTAGGGGACACTGAAGCTTTCTTT
TRBV7-2,TRBJ1-5,TRBD1,few,CASSLPNSDTGGVNQPQHF,TGTGCCAGCAGCTTACCAAATTCTGATACAGGGGGCGTCAATCAGCCCCAGCATTTT
TRBV20-1,TRBJ1-5,NA,NA,CSARDTGRAYSNQPQHF,TGCAGTGCTAGAGATACAGGGAGGGCATATAGCAATCAGCCCCAGCATTTT
TRBV12-3/TRBV12-4,TRBJ2-7,NA,once,CASSWGAVSYEQYF,TGTGCCAGCAGTTGGGGAGCGGTCTCCTACGAGCAGTACTTC
TRBV10-3,TRBJ2-4,TRBD1,few,CATRTGPAKNIQYF,TGTGCCACCAGGACAGGCCCAGCCAAAAACATTCAGTACTTC
TRBV10-2,TRBJ2-3,NA,few,CASSRSRALADTQYF,TGCGCCAGCAGTAGATCTCGAGCGTTGGCAGATACGCAGTATTTT
TRBV20-1,TRBJ2-1,TRBD2,NA,CSARDREGYNNEQFF,TGCAGTGCTAGAGATAGGGAGGGTTATAACAATGAGCAGTTCTTC
TRBV7-6,TRBJ2-1,NA,few,CASSRWGPNEQFF,TGTGCCAGCAGCCGGTGGGGGCCAAATGAGCAGTTCTTC
TRBV20-1,TRBJ2-5,TRBD1,few,CSAAPGQGREQYF,TGCAGTGCTGCCCCGGGACAGGGGAGGGAGCAGTACTTC
TRBV20-1,TRBJ1-6,NA,NA,CSARNTDNSPLHF,TGCAGTGCCCGGAACACAGATAATTCACCCCTCCACTTT
TRBV4-2,TRBJ1-5,NA,few,CASSQGPASGNSNQPQHF,TGTGCCAGCAGCCAAGGCCCTGCGTCCGGTAATAGCAATCAGCCCCAGCATTTT
TRBV29-1,TRBJ2-3,NA,many,CSVPLAGTDTQYF,TGCAGCGTTCCCCTAGCTGGTACAGATACGCAGTATTTT
TRBV5-5,TRBJ2-3,TRBD2,few,CASTSGLVGILSTDTQYF,TGTGCCAGCACCTCGGGACTAGTGGGGATCCTTAGCACAGATACGCAGTATTTT
TRBV5-1,TRBJ1-1,TRBD1,NA,CASSLEGGQTEAFF,TGCGCCAGCAGCTTGGAAGGGGGCCAAACTGAAGCTTTCTTT
TRBV13,TRBJ2-5,NA,NA,CASSAFSWNSAETQYF,TGTGCCAGCAGCGCCTTTAGTTGGAACTCTGCAGAGACCCAGTACTTC
TRBV20-1,TRBJ2-5,TRBD1,NA,CSASFGQGMETQYF,TGCAGTGCTAGTTTTGGACAGGGTATGGAGACCCAGTACTTC
TRBV4-1,TRBJ1-1,NA,NA,CASRQPGSNTEAFF,TGCGCCAGCAGGCAACCCGGCTCGAACACTGAAGCTTTCTTT
TRBV20-1,TRBJ1-5,NA,NA,CSASAIDGGLSNQPQHF,TGCAGTGCTTCCGCCATAGACGGGGGGCTTTCCAATCAGCCCCAGCATTTT
TRBV5-1,TRBJ2-7,NA,few,CASSFQKMNEQYF,TGCGCCAGCAGCTTCCAAAAGATGAACGAGCAGTACTTC
TRBV7-9,TRBJ2-1,TRBD1,few,CASSTLRGRTYDEQFF,TGTGCCAGCAGCACGCTCAGGGGGCGGACCTACGATGAGCAGTTCTTC
TRBV28,TRBJ2-1,NA,NA,CASNLGVAEYNEQFF,TGTGCCAGCAATTTGGGGGTAGCGGAGTACAATGAGCAGTTCTTC
TRBV7-9,TRBJ2-5,TRBD2,once,CASSPRGGSKVQETQYF,TGTGCCAGCAGCCCAAGGGGCGGGAGTAAGGTCCAAGAGACCCAGTACTTC
TRBV15,TRBJ1-2,NA,few,CATSRDAAFSSYTF,TGTGCCACCAGCAGAGATGCGGCGTTTTCCTCCTACACCTTC
TRBV7-2,TRBJ1-2,NA,NA,CASSRFGVDYGYTF,TGTGCCAGCAGCCGTTTCGGGGTAGACTATGGCTACACCTTC
TRBV6-6,TRBJ2-5,TRBD1,NA,CASSHWDSQETQYF,TGTGCCAGCAGTCACTGGGACAGCCAAGAGACCCAGTACTTC
TRBV6-6,TRBJ2-5,NA,few,CASSGGLTGETQYF,TGTGCCAGCAGTGGAGGACTGACTGGGGAGACCCAGTACTTC
TRBV20-1,TRBJ2-7,NA,many,CSASLGRRSEQYF,TGCAGTGCTAGTCTCGGGAGACGTTCCGAGCAGTACTTC
TRBV9,TRBJ2-3,TRBD2,NA,CASSVDTSTSGIPQQYF,TGTGCCAGCAGCGTGGACACCTCGACTAGCGGGATCCCTCAGCAGTATTTT
TRBV6-1,TRBJ2-7,TRBD1,many,CASSAQRTGSYEQYF,TGTGCCAGCAGTGCCCAAAGGACAGGATCCTACGAGCAGTACTTC
TRBV27,TRBJ2-5,TRBD2,NA,CASSSIPSGGSRETQYF,TGTGCCAGCAGTTCCATCCCTAGCGGGGGAAGTAGGGAGACCCAGTACTTC
TRBV12-3/TRBV12-4,TRBJ1-2,NA,few,CASTLGGTSNGYTF,TGTGCCAGCACCCTCGGGGGGACCTCAAATGGCTACACCTTC
TRBV6-5,TRBJ1-1,NA,NA,CASSRTTTGGCTEAFF,TGTGCCAGCAGTCGTACGACTACGGGGGGGTGCACTGAAGCTTTCTTT
TRBV4-1,TRBJ2-1,TRBD2,NA,CASSQGRGGYYEQFF,TGCGCCAGCAGCCAGGGGCGGGGGGGCTACTATGAGCAGTTCTTC
TRBV27,TRBJ2-4,NA,many,CASRRGSLAKNIQYF,TGTGCCAGCAGAAGAGGATCTCTAGCCAAAAACATTCAGTACTTC
TRBV7-3,TRBJ1-1,NA,few,CASSFGYGRNTEAFF,TGTGCCAGCAGCTTCGGGTACGGGCGGAACACTGAAGCTTTCTTT
TRBV12-3/TRBV12-4,TRBJ2-2,NA,NA,CASSSKTAAGGELFF,TGTGCCAGCAGTTCCAAGACAGCCGCGGGCGGGGAGCTGTTTTTT
TRBV5-1,TRBJ1-2,TRBD1,many,CASSPGQGARGYTF,TGCGCCAGCAGCCCGGGACAGGGGGCAAGAGGCTACACCTTC
TRBV7-3,TRBJ2-3,TRBD1,NA,CASSFMGQNTDTQYF,TGTGCCAGCAGCTTTATGGGACAGAACACAGATACGCAGTATTTT
TRBV10-3,TRBJ2-5,NA,NA,CAIRESGQQETQYF,TGTGCCATCAGGGAGTCGGGGCAGCAAGAGACCCAGTACTTC
TRBV27,TRBJ1-1,NA,NA,CASRRIGSNTEAFF,TGTGCCAGCAGACGAATAGGTTCGAACACTGAAGCTTTCTTT